These 15 T cell receptor beta chains came from one sample sequenced in a study of T-cell reconstitution after alpha-beta-depleted transplantation in children. The TCRbeta library was prepared with unique molecular identifiers. TCRdb used MiXCR to reprocess the PCR reads, holding one entry per CDR3 protein. Of about 500,000 distinct CDR3 sequences listed, around a third are singletons. The source material was PBMCs from the stem cell graft donor, sampled from the stem cell graft. All receptors come from a human donor who donated a stem cell graft to a child with aplastic anemia.

J is TRBJ1-5 and V is TRBV7-2; 12 bases line up with TRBD1. Germline V CDR1 and CDR2: SGHTA, FQGNSA. The CDR3 sequence is 17 residues long. After removal of 3 bases from V and 1 base from J, the junction contained 4 bases not matched to a gene. DNA for the CDR3: TGTGCCAGCAGCTTGGGGGGGACAGGGGGCAGCAATCAGCCCCAGCATTTT. Its translation: CASSLGGTGGSNQPQHF.

This clonotype was detected a few times. V and J are TRBV2 and TRBJ2-4; 7 positions match TRBD1. With V trimmed by 6 bases and J by 1 base, 3 bases remained unmatched. The germline CDR1 and CDR2 sequences are SNHLY and FYNNEI. This CDR3 is built from 14 residues. The CDR3 DNA reads TGTGCCAGCAGGACAGGGAGTGCCAAAAACATTCAGTACTTC. Residues: CASRTGSAKNIQYF. The full variable domain, with the rest looked up from reference TRBV2 and TRBJ2-4, is EPEVTQTPSHQVTQMGQEVILRCVPISNHLYFYWYRQILGQKVEFLVSFYNNEISEKSEIFDDQFSVERPDGSNFTLKIRSTKLEDSAMYFCASRTGSAKNIQYFGAGTRLSVL.

This clonotype was picked up a small number of times. This rearrangement joins TRBV7-2 to TRBJ1-1; TRBD1 matches at 8 bases. The ends lost 3 bases at V and 5 bases at J; junction bases unmatched: 5. The CDR3 consists of 14 residues. Germline V gene sequence: CDR1 SGHTA, CDR2 FQGNSA. The CDR3 coding sequence is TGTGCCAGCAGCTTCGACAGGGGTGGGACTGAAGCTTTCTTT. This encodes CASSFDRGGTEAFF.

Only a few counts were recorded for this clonotype. This sequence joins TRBV4-2 and TRBJ2-7, with D maybe TRBD2 (5 bases). In germline, CDR1 is LGHNA, CDR2 YNFKEQ. This CDR3 region has 15 residues. Trimming cost V 1 base and J 1 base, with 11 bases left between them. The CDR3 reads CASSQASGLSYEQYF. CDR3 nucleotide sequence: TGTGCCAGCAGCCAAGCAAGCGGACTGTCCTACGAGCAGTACTTC.

This clonotype has more than one count but fewer than ten. The chain uses TRBV20-1 and TRBJ2-1; 8 bases line up with TRBD1. Germline-derived CDR1 and CDR2 are DFQATT and SNEGSKA (reference sequence). This CDR3 has 12 amino acids. J gave up 10 bases and V 3 bases, and 5 bases lay outside the gene matches. CDR3 sequence (DNA): TGCAGTGCTAGGCGGACAGGGTTCGAGCAGTTCTTC. Amino acid sequence: CSARRTGFEQFF.

This clonotype was recorded a few times. The chain combines TRBV6-1 with TRBJ1-1; TRBD1 is a possible D gene (5 bases). Germline CDR1 MNHNS, CDR2 SASEGT. This CDR3 is 18 amino acids long. V gave up 6 bases and J gave up 0 bases, with 23 bases separating them. The CDR3 DNA follows: TGTGCCAGCAGGAGGGACTTTGGTGGGACTACTATGAACACTGAAGCTTTCTTT. Its translation is CASRRDFGGTTMNTEAFF.

This chain connects TRBV20-1 to TRBJ2-1; 8 bases map to TRBD2. Germline V gene lookup returns CDR1 DFQATT and CDR2 SNEGSKA (reference sequence). The length of the CDR3 is 12 residues. The V gene end was trimmed by 6 bases and the J gene end by 5 bases; junction bases not matched to a gene: 3. The CDR3 reads CSATRGDNEQFF. The CDR3 DNA reads TGCAGTGCAACGCGGGGGGACAATGAGCAGTTCTTC.

The chain couples TRBV24-1 to TRBJ2-3; TRBD1 matches 9 bases. V dropped 4 bases and J dropped 4; count of bases not matched to a gene: 5. CDR1 KGHDR and CDR2 SFDVKD come from the germline V gene. This CDR3 comprises 15 residues. The CDR3 protein is CATSDWDRDADTQYF. The CDR3 DNA follows: TGTGCCACCAGTGACTGGGACAGGGACGCAGATACGCAGTATTTT.

In this sample, this clonotype turned up many times. The chain recombines TRBV20-1 with TRBJ2-5; D remains unclear. The germline V and J ends were trimmed by 0 bases and 0 bases, with 5 bases remaining between them. Germline V gene data show CDR1 as DFQATT and CDR2 as SNEGSKA (reference sequence). The CDR3 is 13 residues long. CDR3 residues: CSARDSNQETQYF. The CDR3 region has the DNA TGCAGTGCTAGAGATTCTAACCAAGAGACCCAGTACTTC.

This clonotype was found a few times. This chain connects TRBV11-1 to TRBJ2-5; 15 nucleotides agree with TRBD2. J was trimmed by 1 base and V by 5 bases; bases with no gene match: 11. The CDR3 has 19 amino acids. The germline V gene has CDR1 SGHAT and CDR2 FQDESV (reference sequence). Here the CDR3 DNA reads TGTGCCAGCAGCCCTTTCGGACTAGCGGGAGGGCCGGTCCAAGAGACCCAGTACTTC. Its translation is CASSPFGLAGGPVQETQYF.

The rearrangement joins TRBV9 to TRBJ2-3, with TRBD2 matching over 12 bases. The V gene end was trimmed by 4 bases and the J gene end by 1 base; junction bases not matched to a gene: 16. CDR1 is SGDLS, CDR2 YYNGEE, per germline. The CDR3 loop spans 20 amino acids. The CDR3 loop is CASSNARTSGMGGGTDTQYF. CDR3 DNA: TGTGCCAGCAGCAACGCTAGGACTAGCGGGATGGGGGGCGGCACAGATACGCAGTATTTT.

The chain joins TRBV6-1 to TRBJ2-5, with D perhaps TRBD1 (7 bases). The germline CDR1 and CDR2 sequences are MNHNS and SASEGT. The CDR3 has 14 amino acids. V was pared by 7 bases and J by 5 bases, with 17 bases between. CDR3 bases: TGTGCCAGCATTGGGGGTGGAGGGGGCGAGACCCAGTACTTC. It yields the protein CASIGGGGGETQYF.

This clonotype was seen only once. The V call is TRBV12-5, the J call TRBJ2-1, with 13 bases lining up with TRBD2. The CDR3 has 14 residues. V gave up 7 bases and J gave up 7 bases; unmatched junction bases: 4. The germline V gene encodes CDR1 LGHNT and CDR2 FRNRAP. For the CDR3, the DNA is TGTGCTAGTGAGCCGGGACTAGCGGGAAATGAGCAGTTCTTC. Translating it yields CASEPGLAGNEQFF.

This clonotype was detected a few times. This chain uses TRBV12-3 or TRBV12-4 with TRBJ1-2; a possible D gene is TRBD1 (5 bases). Trimming left V 6 bases short and J 4 bases short, with 15 bases between. This CDR3 is built from 14 residues. CDR3 coding DNA: TGTGCCAGCAGCCAAACCGGGACCTTCTATGGCTACACCTTC. Translation: CASSQTGTFYGYTF.

J is TRBJ2-2 and V is TRBV5-6; 11 bases align to TRBD1. The CDR3 is 15 amino acids. The V segment lost 4 bases and the J segment 4 bases; nucleotides outside the gene matches: 3. Germline CDR1 is SGHDT and CDR2 is YYEEEE. The CDR3 DNA reads TGTGCCAGCAGCGTCGGGACAGGGGGCACCGGGGAGCTGTTTTTT. Translating gives CASSVGTGGTGELFF.